These 8 T cell receptor beta chains originate from one sample sequenced in a study of Tregs in tolerant kidney transplant recipients. Mixed chimerism was transient after nonmyeloablative marrow transplants from related graft donors. The method was immunoSEQ multiplex PCR; TCRdb's version includes in-frame clones alone and lacks a portion of them. The sample lists roughly 52,000 clones; around 90% were seen once. The starting material was CD8+ T cells from blood (PBMCs), obtained 24 months after the transplant. The origin of the receptors is a human patient who received a combined kidney and bone marrow transplant. These T cells may partly come from the graft donor.

The J gene is TRBJ1-5, the V gene TRBV4-2; unclear D gene. The CDR3 length is 13 residues. The V and J ends lost 4 bases and 8 bases respectively, with 12 bases between them. Germline CDR1 LGHNA, CDR2 YNFKEQ. The DNA of the CDR3 is TGTGCCAGCAGCCCGTACTTTGTTGAGCCCCAGCATTTT. Translation gives CASSPYFVEPQHF.

This clone was counted once. The chain combines TRBV14 with TRBJ2-7; D is perhaps TRBD2 (5 bases). Germline V gene data show CDR1 as SGHDN and CDR2 as FVKESK. Trimming took off 0 bases at V and 0 bases at J, with 15 bases between the two ends. There are 17 residues in the CDR3. This CDR3 reads CASSQDWGEGNSYEQYF. The CDR3 DNA sequence: TGTGCCAGCAGCCAAGATTGGGGAGAAGGGAACTCCTACGAGCAGTACTTC. Drawing the rest from reference TRBV14 and TRBJ2-7, the complete variable domain is EAGVTQFPSHSVIEKGQTVTLRCDPISGHDNLYWYRRVMGKEIKFLLHFVKESKQDESGMPNNRFLAERTGGTYSTLKVQPAELEDSGVYFCASSQDWGEGNSYEQYFGPGTRLTVT.

The V call is TRBV25-1, the J call TRBJ1-2, with D possibly being TRBD1 (6 bases). The CDR3 is 12 residues long. Germline values: CDR1 MGHDK, CDR2 SYGVNS. The V end lost 4 bases, the J end lost 6 bases, and 9 bases lay between the germline ends. Here the CDR3 reads CASSARGNGYTF. CDR3 DNA: TGTGCCAGCAGTGCCAGGGGCAATGGCTACACCTTC.

This sequence joins TRBV6-5 and TRBJ2-3; 10 bases align to TRBD1. CDR3 length equals 14 residues. The V segment lost 8 bases and the J segment 5 bases; nucleotides outside the gene matches: 7. The germline gives CDR1 MNHEY, CDR2 SVGAGI. CDR3 sequence (DNA): TGTGCCAGCCCGACAGGGGGCGCGGTAGATACGCAGTATTTT. Translation: CASPTGGAVDTQYF.

This chain joins TRBV6-5 and TRBJ1-1, with TRBD1 as a possible D gene (6 bases). The CDR3 length is 13 residues. CDR1 and CDR2 from the germline V gene are MNHEY and SVGAGI. V was pared by 6 bases and J by 5 bases, with 13 bases between. Here the CDR3 DNA reads TGTGCCAGCAGCCCCTTACAGGGAACTGAAGCTTTCTTT. It encodes CASSPLQGTEAFF.

The table lists this clone with a count of one. The CDR3 sequence is CASSGVGGRYTEAFF. CDR3 sequence (DNA): TGTGCCAGCAGTGGGGTCGGGGGGCGGTACACTGAAGCTTTCTTT. The chain employs TRBV6-5 and TRBJ1-1, with D perhaps TRBD1 (6 bases). Per germline, CDR1 MNHEY and CDR2 SVGAGI. V shed 5 bases and J shed 3 bases, with 16 bases lying between them. The CDR3 is 15 residues long.

The chain employs TRBV7-9 and TRBJ2-3, with a weak D call TRBD1 (5 bases). The CDR3 covers 15 residues. Per germline, CDR1 SEHNR and CDR2 FQNEAQ (reference sequence). Trimming cost V 5 bases and J 2 bases, with 14 bases left between them. CDR3 region: CASSPLQGFTDTQYF. CDR3 coding DNA: TGTGCCAGCAGCCCCCTGCAGGGATTCACAGATACGCAGTATTTT.

V is TRBV7-2 and J is TRBJ2-1; D not resolved. Trimming removed 1 base at V and 7 bases at J, with 5 bases between. CDR1 and CDR2 from the germline V gene are SGHTA and FQGNSA. The CDR3 length is 12 residues. CDR3 nucleotide sequence: TGTGCCAGCAGCTTAGGAGTTAATGAGCAGTTCTTC. Translated, it gives CASSLGVNEQFF.